A single sample gave rise to the 27 T cell receptor beta chains below, sequenced in a study of blood T cell repertoires in COVID-19. Generated by immunoSEQ multiplex PCR, the TCRdb table keeps only in-frame clones and is missing some. The top ten hold about 8.8% of the sample, which has about 170,000 clones, around 81% seen once. The sequencing input was peripheral blood. Source of these receptors: a woman older than 75 with COVID-19, enrolled during active disease.

This chain links TRBV25-1 with TRBJ1-4, with D maybe TRBD1 (5 bases). The CDR3 runs 15 residues. Trimming cost V 0 bases and J 8 bases, with 13 bases left between them. CDR1 is MGHDK, CDR2 SYGVNS, per germline. CDR3 loop: CASSEYKGLVEKLFF. CDR3 sequence (DNA): TGTGCCAGCAGTGAATATAAGGGGCTAGTGGAAAAACTGTTTTTT.

The chain links TRBV6-5 to TRBJ2-3; TRBD2 matches 7 bases. The CDR3 spans 16 residues. The germline gives CDR1 MNHEY, CDR2 SVGAGI. Trimming at V came to 0 bases and at J to 4 bases, leaving 7 bases not matched to a gene. CDR3 region: CASSYSPRAGADTQYF. DNA for the CDR3: TGTGCCAGCAGTTACTCTCCTCGGGCGGGGGCAGATACGCAGTATTTT.

The gene calls are TRBV29-1 and TRBJ2-1, with TRBD2 matching over 14 bases. The length of the CDR3 is 14 residues. Germline values: CDR1 SQVTM, CDR2 ANQGSEA. The ends lost 7 bases at V and 7 bases at J; junction bases unmatched: 6. The CDR3 DNA reads TGCAGCGGTACCGGGACTAGCGGGAGTAATGAGCAGTTCTTC. This encodes CSGTGTSGSNEQFF.

As concerns this clone: One junction end does not reproduce the germline sequence, and a read error may be involved. The chain combines TRBV3-1 (or the pseudogene TRBV3-2) with TRBJ1-2; possibly TRBD1 for D (5 bases). CDR1 and CDR2 from the germline V gene are LGHDT and YNNKEL (reference sequence). CDR3 length equals 12 residues. CDR3 sequence (DNA): TGTGCCAGCAGCCAAGAGGGCAGGGCATTTATCTTC. It encodes CASSQEGRAFIF.

This clone has more than one count but fewer than ten. This chain links TRBV19 with TRBJ2-1, with D hard to call. V was shortened by 5 bases and J by 8 bases, with 16 bases between the two germline ends. The CDR3 has 14 amino acids. Germline values: CDR1 LNHDA, CDR2 SQIVND (reference sequence). The CDR3 DNA is TGTGCCAGTAGTGAAGACTTTAATACGGATGAGCAGTTCTTC. Protein sequence: CASSEDFNTDEQFF.

V is TRBV2 and J is TRBJ2-2; 7 bases agree with TRBD1. The ends lost 8 bases at V and 4 bases at J; junction bases unmatched: 7. CDR1 SNHLY and CDR2 FYNNEI come from the germline V gene. This CDR3 contains 14 residues. CDR3 protein: CASGKAGGTGELFF. In DNA, the CDR3 is TGTGCCAGCGGAAAGGCAGGGGGCACCGGGGAGCTGTTTTTT.

The rearrangement joins TRBV29-1 to TRBJ2-7, with TRBD1 matching 7 bases. Germline assignment: CDR1 SQVTM and CDR2 ANQGSEA. The V gene end was trimmed by 4 bases and the J gene end by 4 bases; junction bases not matched to a gene: 7. The CDR3 spans 13 residues. The CDR3: CSVAPGQPYEQYF. The DNA of the CDR3 is TGCAGCGTTGCCCCGGGACAGCCGTACGAGCAGTACTTC.

V gene TRBV10-3 combines with J gene TRBJ1-4; maybe TRBD1 (5 bases). The length of the CDR3 is 15 residues. V dropped 6 bases and J dropped 3 bases, with 14 bases sitting between them. Germline assignment: CDR1 ENHRY and CDR2 SYGVKD. CDR3 DNA sequence: TGTGCCATCAGCGGGGGGGGAAACGCTAATGAAAAACTGTTTTTT. Translated: CAISGGGNANEKLFF.

The table lists this clone with a count of one. The rearrangement links TRBV4-1 to TRBJ2-1, with 12 bases lining up with TRBD1. This CDR3 region has 14 residues. CDR1 is MGHRA and CDR2 is YSYEKL in the germline V gene. V gave up 3 bases and J gave up 12 bases; unmatched junction bases: 6. As DNA, the CDR3 is TGCGCCAGCAGCCAGGGACAGGGGGCCGGGATGCAGTTCTTC. Translating it yields CASSQGQGAGMQFF.

This clone showed up just once. The J gene is TRBJ1-4, the V gene TRBV5-1, with TRBD1 matching over 10 bases. There are 15 residues in the CDR3. The V gene's germline CDR1 is SGHRS and CDR2 YFSETQ. J gave up 7 bases and V 4 bases, and 7 bases lay outside the gene matches. CDR3 sequence reads: CASSGGQGPGEKLFF. The CDR3 region has the DNA TGCGCCAGCAGCGGGGGACAGGGGCCAGGTGAAAAACTGTTTTTT. Full variable domain (remainder filled in from reference TRBV5-1 and TRBJ1-4): KAGVTQTPRYLIKTRGQQVTLSCSPISGHRSVSWYQQTPGQGLQFLFEYFSETQRNKGNFPGRFSGRQFSNSRSEMNVSTLELGDSALYLCASSGGQGPGEKLFFGSGTQLSVL.

J is TRBJ1-2 and V is TRBV18; D possibly corresponds to TRBD1 (5 bases). CDR1 and CDR2 (germline): KGHSH, LQKENI. V was clipped by 3 bases and J by 3 bases, with 11 bases between them. This CDR3 spans 14 amino acids. CDR3 in amino acids: CASSPIGGDYGYTF. CDR3 coding DNA: TGTGCCAGCTCACCCATTGGGGGGGACTATGGCTACACCTTC.

The chain employs TRBV7-9 and TRBJ1-4; D remains ambiguous. This CDR3 comprises 17 residues. Germline CDR1 reads SEHNR; CDR2 reads FQNEAQ (reference sequence). The V end was cut by 2 bases, the J end by 7 bases, with 20 bases between. The CDR3 protein is CASSLWALGVAGEKLFF. CDR3 coding DNA: TGTGCCAGCAGCTTATGGGCCCTGGGCGTAGCGGGTGAAAAACTGTTTTTT.

The V gene is TRBV3-1 (or the pseudogene TRBV3-2), the J gene TRBJ1-3; 7 nucleotides line up with TRBD1. Germline trimming cut 6 bases from V and 4 bases from J; bases unmatched to any gene: 6. This CDR3 comprises 14 residues. The germline V gene has CDR1 LGHDT and CDR2 YNNKEL (reference sequence). The CDR3: CASRPTGAGNTIYF. The CDR3, as DNA: TGTGCCAGCAGACCTACAGGGGCCGGAAACACCATATATTTT.

The chain couples TRBV7-3 to TRBJ1-3; a possible D gene is TRBD1 (6 bases). CDR1 is SGHTA, CDR2 FQGTGA, per germline. V was clipped by 5 bases and J by 0 bases, with 14 bases between them. The CDR3 covers 16 residues. The CDR3 DNA reads TGTGCCAGCAGCCCCGGTGCAGGGGACTCTGGAAACACCATATATTTT. Amino acid sequence: CASSPGAGDSGNTIYF.

The chain employs TRBV10-3 and TRBJ2-2; TRBD1 matches at 8 bases. V shed 6 bases and J 8 bases; nucleotides not matched to a gene: 8. Germline CDR1 ENHRY, CDR2 SYGVKD. CDR3 length: 14 residues. The CDR3 region is CAIRPTGENGELFF. In nucleotides, the CDR3 is TGTGCCATCAGGCCGACAGGGGAGAATGGGGAGCTGTTTTTT.

This clone occurred once. One junction end disagrees with the germline gene, perhaps due to a read error. This chain connects TRBV7-7 to TRBJ2-2; 13 positions agree with TRBD2. The germline V gene has CDR1 SSHAT and CDR2 FNYEAQ (reference sequence). This CDR3 is built from 18 residues. The CDR3 region has the DNA TGTGCTAGCAGTTCGGGACTAGCGGGGAACACGAACACCGGGGAGCTGTTTTTT. This translates into CASSSGLAGNTNTGELFF.

The chain has TRBV6-5 and TRBJ1-4, with 8 nucleotides matching TRBD1. The CDR3 totals 14 residues. The germline CDR1 and CDR2 sequences are MNHEY and SVGAGI. J lost 11 bases, V lost 6 bases, and 11 bases had no gene match. The CDR3, as DNA: TGTGCCAGCAGCTGGACAGGGCCCAACCCCAAACTGTTTTTT. Its protein product is CASSWTGPNPKLFF.

This clone was picked up one time. The chain links TRBV9 to TRBJ1-4; 7 nucleotides line up with TRBD1. The length of the CDR3 is 13 residues. In germline, CDR1 is SGDLS, CDR2 YYNGEE. Germline trimming cut 0 bases from V and 10 bases from J; bases unmatched to any gene: 3. The CDR3 region is CASSVGTGGKLFF. DNA for the CDR3: TGTGCCAGCAGCGTAGGGACAGGTGGAAAACTGTTTTTT.

The chain joins TRBV6-5 to TRBJ1-5, with unresolved D. The CDR3 contains 15 residues. Germline V gene data show CDR1 as MNHEY and CDR2 as SVGAGI. The germline V and J ends were trimmed by 6 bases and 0 bases, with 12 bases remaining between them. The CDR3 DNA sequence: TGTGCCAGCAGAGCGTCACGGGATAGCAATCAGCCCCAGCATTTT. It specifies CASRASRDSNQPQHF.

This sequence joins TRBV2 and TRBJ2-1; 10 nucleotides align to TRBD2. Trimming cost V 5 bases and J 4 bases; bases outside gene matches: 5. Germline V CDR1 and CDR2: SNHLY, FYNNEI. The CDR3 loop spans 15 amino acids. CDR3 sequence (DNA): TGTGCCAGCAGTCGAGCGGGGGGGCGTTACAATGAGCAGTTCTTC. As protein: CASSRAGGRYNEQFF. Full variable domain (remainder filled in from reference TRBV2 and TRBJ2-1): EPEVTQTPSHQVTQMGQEVILRCVPISNHLYFYWYRQILGQKVEFLVSFYNNEISEKSEIFDDQFSVERPDGSNFTLKIRSTKLEDSAMYFCASSRAGGRYNEQFFGPGTRLTVL.

The chain is built from TRBV5-4 and TRBJ1-3, with D perhaps TRBD1 (5 bases). There are 12 residues in the CDR3. Per germline, CDR1 SGHNT and CDR2 YYREEE (reference sequence). The V end was cut by 3 bases, the J end by 11 bases, with 12 bases between. This CDR3 is CASSSGVGAIYF. In DNA form, the CDR3 reads TGTGCCAGCAGCTCGGGGGTGGGAGCCATATATTTT.

This chain joins TRBV4-2 and TRBJ2-5, with D perhaps TRBD2 (7 bases). The CDR3 is 14 amino acids. Deletions cut 4 bases from V and 7 bases from J, with 16 bases between. Germline values: CDR1 LGHNA, CDR2 YNFKEQ. CDR3 nucleotide sequence: TGTGCCAGCAGCCCGACCGGGGGGCGTGGGACCCAGTACTTC. Translation gives CASSPTGGRGTQYF.

The rearrangement uses TRBV6-5 and TRBJ2-7, with TRBD2 matching over 11 bases. The CDR3 extends over 13 amino acids. Looked up from germline, CDR1 is MNHEY and CDR2 is SVGAGI. The ends lost 6 bases at V and 7 bases at J; junction bases unmatched: 5. In DNA form, the CDR3 reads TGTGCCAGCAGCTTAGCGGGAGGGCTGGAGCAGTACTTC. Translating gives CASSLAGGLEQYF.

V is TRBV7-9 and J is TRBJ2-5; D uncertain. With 3 bases removed from V and 2 bases from J, the gap between germline ends came to 7 bases. Germline lookup yields CDR1 SEHNR and CDR2 FQNEAQ (reference sequence). This CDR3 region has 13 residues. The CDR3 DNA sequence: TGTGCCAGCAGCTTGAACAGTCAAGAGACCCAGTACTTC. Translation: CASSLNSQETQYF.

In its sample, this clone was seen a few times. The CDR3 spells CASSFGGGADGYTF. The DNA for the CDR3 is TGCGCCAGCAGCTTTGGAGGGGGCGCTGATGGCTACACCTTC. This chain connects TRBV5-1 to TRBJ1-2; 7 bases fit TRBD1. This CDR3 has 14 amino acids. V shed 2 bases and J 6 bases; nucleotides not matched to a gene: 7. Germline V lookup: CDR1 SGHRS, CDR2 YFSETQ. Together with reference TRBV5-1 and TRBJ1-2, the CDR3 gives the full variable domain: KAGVTQTPRYLIKTRGQQVTLSCSPISGHRSVSWYQQTPGQGLQFLFEYFSETQRNKGNFPGRFSGRQFSNSRSEMNVSTLELGDSALYLCASSFGGGADGYTFGSGTRLTVV.

The genes are TRBV2 and TRBJ1-6; D may be TRBD1 (5 bases). The V end lost 5 bases, the J end lost 7 bases, and 18 bases lay between the germline ends. This CDR3 has 16 residues. Germline V gives CDR1 SNHLY, CDR2 FYNNEI. The CDR3 bases are TGTGCCAGCAGTCCAGTTCCTACAGGTTACAATTCACCCCTCCACTTT. This codes for CASSPVPTGYNSPLHF.

V and J are TRBV3-1 (or the pseudogene TRBV3-2) and TRBJ1-6, with unresolved D. Germline values: CDR1 LGHDT, CDR2 YNNKEL (reference sequence). V was pared by 2 bases and J by 5 bases, with 10 bases between. This CDR3 has 15 amino acids. CDR3 nucleotides: TGTGCCAGCAGCCAAATTGGCCTTAATAATTCACCCCTCCACTTT. Its protein is CASSQIGLNNSPLHF.